The T cell receptor (beta chain) described here comes from a study of shared clonotypes between healthy human individuals. Overall study context: With ages of 18 to 49, the donors were a couple of women and three men.

At deep level, the assay was performed. Using approximately 200 ng DNA, around 30,000 T cell genomes, the sorted-subset replicate PCRs were run. Assay used: immunoSEQ multiplex PCR; TCRdb lists only in-frame clones, some missing. In the table there are roughly 2.5 million clones, around nine tenths of which are singletons. Germline trimming cut 3 bases from V and 2 bases from J; bases unmatched to any gene: 5. The germline V gene encodes CDR1 SEHNR and CDR2 FQNEAQ (reference sequence). This CDR3 contains 15 residues. CD45RA+ naive and CD45RA-negative memory subsets were separated from CD4+ cells. Points on this clone: Other DNA sequences in this sample translate to the same CDR3.

The chain has TRBV7-9 and TRBJ2-7; 9 bases are shared with TRBD2. The sequenced sample consisted of naive CD4+ T cells sorted from blood. Subset: CD45RA+ positively selected. This sequence was found in a man aged 18 to 29 in good health. CDR3 in DNA: TGTGCCAGCAGCTTCTTTGCGGGGGGGACCTACGAGCAGTACTTC. It specifies CASSFFAGGTYEQYF.